These 21 T cell receptor delta chains were all obtained from the same sample, sequenced in a study of γδ T cells in repeated Plasmodium falciparum infection. TCRdb re-called clones from the multiplex PCR reads using CATT. The sample lists roughly 93,000 delta-chain clones; 0.85% to 1% were seen once. Bulk repertoires came from Vgamma9/Vdelta2+ or Vdelta2-negative gammadelta T cells flow-sorted from PBMC. Source material: gamma-delta T cells from blood. The receptors come from a pool of human donors (malaria-infected and uninfected, not separated).

This clone has more than one count but fewer than ten. The protein in TCRdb stems from a much larger clone and differs at residue 13 from this DNA's translation, likely a read error; here the protein is translated from the DNA. The chain is built from TRDV1 and TRDJ1; 7 nucleotides match TRDD3. Since TCRdb gives no J gene, matching the DNA to germline was used here to assign it. The CDR3 spans 18 residues. V was pared by 3 bases and J by 7 bases, with 20 bases of the junction left unmatched. Germline V CDR1 and CDR2: TSWWSYY, QGS. CDR3 in amino acids: CALGDPLGSLLGTFKLIF. The DNA of the CDR3 is TGTGCTCTTGGGGACCCCCTCGGTTCTTTACTGGGGACCTTTAAACTCATCTTT.

This clone was picked up a small number of times. TCRdb records a much larger clone's protein for this DNA, with a difference at residue 18 that likely arises from a read error; the protein given is the translation of the DNA. A V gene of TRDV1 was called, but no J gene was assigned; the table's TRDD3 call for D was not verified on the DNA. This CDR3 is built from 19 residues. Germline V gene lookup returns CDR1 TSWWSYY and CDR2 QGS. CDR3: CALGRSLKARERLRYKLTF. The CDR3 region has the DNA TGTGCTCTTGGTAGGTCCCTGAAGGCCCGGGAGCGTCTAAGATATAAACTCACCTTT.

This clone occurred many times. CDR3 region: CACDNRAHWGVTDKLIF. CDR3 coding DNA: TGTGCCTGTGACAACCGCGCCCACTGGGGGGTTACCGATAAACTCATCTTT. The chain couples TRDV2 to TRDJ1, with TRDD3 matching over 8 bases. Germline V lookup: CDR1 GEAIGNYY, CDR2 EKD. The CDR3 runs 17 residues. V lost 2 bases to trimming and J lost 2 bases; unmatched junction nucleotides: 12.

This clone was seen a few times. One base separates it from a far larger clone, so it is likely a read error. Other DNA sequences in the same sample also yield this CDR3. The CDR3 coding sequence is TGTGCTCTTGGGGGGCCTCCCCTCTTTCCTAACACACCTGTACTGGGGGCTGAGCACACCGATAAACTCATCTTT. The encoded protein is CALGGPPLFPNTPVLGAEHTDKLIF. The V gene is TRDV1, the J gene TRDJ1, with 8 bases lining up with TRDD3. Trimming removed 4 bases from V and 0 bases from J; junction bases left unmatched: 34. Germline V lookup: CDR1 TSWWSYY, CDR2 QGS. The CDR3 spans 25 residues.

Notes on this clone: A far larger clone is one base from this, pointing to a likely read error. Additional DNA sequences in this sample encode the identical CDR3. This rearrangement joins TRDV1 to TRDJ1; 11 nucleotides align to TRDD3. No J gene was available from TCRdb, and it was assigned here by a germline match of the DNA. The CDR3 runs to 22 residues. From germline, CDR1 is TSWWSYY and CDR2 QGS. This chain's CDR3 is CALGDSPPKGDGGYGKGDKLIF. In nucleotides, the CDR3 is TGTGCCCTTGGGGACTCCCCTCCTAAAGGGGATGGGGGATACGGGAAAGGCGATAAACTCATCTTT.

This clone has a count of ten or more. Since a far larger clone is one base different, this is likely a read error. Other DNA sequences in this sample translate to the same CDR3. This sequence joins TRDV2 and TRDJ1, with 8 positions matching TRDD3. TCRdb supplies no J gene; here it was assigned by aligning the nucleotide sequence to germline. Germline V gene lookup returns CDR1 GEAIGNYY and CDR2 EKD. The junction had 12 bases not matched to a gene; V was cut back by 1 base and J by 0 bases. The CDR3 totals 18 residues. The CDR3 DNA is TGTGCCTGTGACACTGTCGCACTGGGGGCCCGGTACACCGATAAACTCATCTTT. Translated, it gives CACDTVALGARYTDKLIF.

This clone was counted many times. The identical CDR3 is also encoded by other nucleotide sequences in the sample. The chain couples TRDV1 to TRDJ1; D is perhaps TRDD3 (6 bases). Germline CDR1 and CDR2: TSWWSYY and QGS. CDR3 size: 19 residues. Trimming took 2 bases from V and 3 from J, leaving 25 bases between them. This CDR3 reads CALGENVEDNWDKADKLIF. DNA for the CDR3: TGTGCTCTTGGGGAAAATGTCGAGGACAACTGGGATAAGGCCGATAAACTCATCTTT.

On this clone: TCRdb records a much larger clone's protein for this DNA, with a difference at residue 3 that likely arises from a read error; the protein given is the translation of the DNA. This chain joins TRDV1 and TRDJ1, with D tentatively TRDD3 (5 bases). Germline matching of the DNA provided the J gene here, since TCRdb leaves it blank. The germline CDR1 and CDR2 sequences are TSWWSYY and QGS. This CDR3 has 19 amino acids. This CDR3 is CAIGEVNFYPGILTDKLIF. The CDR3 DNA sequence: TGTGCTATTGGGGAAGTGAATTTCTACCCCGGGATTCTGACCGATAAACTCATCTTT.

This clone occurred a few times. A far larger clone lies a single base away; this is likely a read error. The identical CDR3 is also encoded by other nucleotide sequences in the sample. The CDR3 sequence: CACDTLLGDTRRPTDKLIF. The CDR3 DNA is TGTGCCTGTGACACCCTCTTGGGGGATACGCGAAGACCAACCGATAAACTCATCTTT. The genes are TRDV2 and TRDJ1, with 11 bases identical to TRDD3. TCRdb gives no J gene; it was assigned here by matching the DNA to germline. Germline V gene lookup returns CDR1 GEAIGNYY and CDR2 EKD. This CDR3 has 19 amino acids. V lost 0 bases, J lost 2 bases, and 13 bases stayed unmatched.

This clone was counted at least ten times. The protein recorded in TCRdb matches a much larger clone and deviates from this DNA's translation at residue 6, suggesting a read error; the protein here is obtained by translating the DNA. The J gene is TRDJ2, the V gene TRDV2, with D possibly being TRDD3 (6 bases). The CDR3 loop spans 15 amino acids. The V end was cut by 0 bases, the J end by 4 bases, with 11 bases between. Germline CDR1 reads GEAIGNYY; CDR2 reads EKD. Here the CDR3 reads CACDTIGGRTAQLFF. The CDR3 region has the DNA TGTGCCTGTGACACCATAGGGGGACGGACAGCACAACTCTTCTTT.

This clone was recorded a few times. This may arise from a read error, as a much more abundant clone is one base away. TRDV1 is the V gene, and the J gene was not called; the tabulated D call, TRDD3, remains unverified against the DNA. The CDR3 contains 21 residues. Germline CDR1 and CDR2: TSWWSYY and QGS. CDR3 sequence: CALGERPGVLWGIRFRDKLIF. As DNA, the CDR3 is TGTGCTCTTGGGGAACGACCGGGTGTGCTCTGGGGGATACGGTTTCGCGATAAGCTCATCTTT.

Only a few counts were recorded for this clone. The protein given by TCRdb reflects a much larger clone and differs at residue 17 from this DNA's translation, likely from a read error; the protein shown is the DNA's translation. The V gene call is TRDV1, and the J gene call is absent; the table gives TRDD3 as D, unverified against the DNA. The length of the CDR3 is 18 residues. The germline CDR1 and CDR2 sequences are TSWWSYY and QGS. CDR3 sequence (DNA): TGTGCTCTTGGGGAACTCTTACTGGGGGTCAGGTACACCGATAAACTCACCTTT. It codes for CALGELLLGVRYTDKLTF.

There are many counts of this clone. This is likely an artifact of a read error, given a far larger clone one base away. The V gene is TRDV1, the J gene TRDJ1; maybe TRDD2 (6 bases). Germline V gene lookup returns CDR1 TSWWSYY and CDR2 QGS. The V end lost 3 bases, the J end lost 2 bases, and 22 bases lay between the germline ends. The CDR3 loop spans 18 amino acids. The CDR3 nucleotides are TGTGCTCTTGGGGACTTTCCACCGCTTCCTGGTCGAACCGATAAACTCATCTTT. This sequence encodes CALGDFPPLPGRTDKLIF.

With regard to this clone: A read error likely explains why the TCRdb protein, taken from a much larger clone, differs from this DNA's translation at residue 7; the protein shown is translated from the DNA. The gene calls are TRDV1 and TRDJ4; 10 nucleotides align to TRDD3. TCRdb supplies no J gene; here it was assigned by aligning the nucleotide sequence to germline. This CDR3 region has 19 residues. V trimming: 2 bases; J trimming: 6 bases; junction bases outside the gene matches: 21. Germline CDR1 is TSWWSYY and CDR2 is QGS. This chain's CDR3 is CALGEFPFLRTGGWVALIF. The CDR3 DNA sequence: TGTGCTCTTGGGGAATTTCCTTTCCTTCGTACTGGGGGATGGGTGGCCCTGATCTTT.

As concerns this clone: This DNA's translation and the protein TCRdb lists, from a much larger clone, do not match at residue 14, likely due to a read error; the protein shown is translated from the DNA. The chain links TRDV2 to TRDJ1, with 8 bases lining up with TRDD3. Here the J gene came from matching the DNA to germline, since TCRdb omits it. The CDR3 extends over 20 amino acids. Per germline, CDR1 GEAIGNYY and CDR2 EKD. V shed 3 bases and J 0 bases; nucleotides not matched to a gene: 20. The CDR3 loop reads CACDSLGGGFFSSHTDKLIF. The CDR3 DNA reads as TGTGCCTGTGACTCCCTTGGTGGGGGATTCTTTTCGTCGCACACCGATAAACTCATCTTT.

This clone was observed a few times. One base separates it from a far larger clone, so it is likely a read error. The sample has other DNA sequences that encode this CDR3 too. The chain uses TRDV2 and TRDJ1; 9 nucleotides match TRDD3. No J gene was available from TCRdb, and it was assigned here by a germline match of the DNA. The germline CDR1 and CDR2 sequences are GEAIGNYY and EKD. CDR3 length equals 15 residues. As DNA, the CDR3 is TGTGCCTGTGACTCCCTACTGGGGGACACCGACAAACTCATCTTT. Encoded protein: CACDSLLGDTDKLIF.

The V gene is listed as TRDV1; no J gene was called. This CDR3 is 16 amino acids long. Germline-derived CDR1 and CDR2 are TSWWSYY and QGS. CDR3 residues: CALGGNFWDLKEKIFF. As DNA, the CDR3 is TGTGCTCTTGGGGGCAATTTTTGGGATTTGAAAGAAAAAATCTTCTTT.

As for this clone: A read error is likely here: a far larger clone is one base away. This same CDR3 is encoded by further DNA sequences in the sample. The V and J genes are TRDV1 and TRDJ1; either TRDD2 or TRDD3 may supply D (7 bases each). Because TCRdb records no J gene, it was assigned here through a match of the DNA to germline. The germline V gene has CDR1 TSWWSYY and CDR2 QGS. The CDR3 runs to 23 residues. V lost 4 bases and J 7 bases, leaving 43 bases between the germline ends. In DNA, the CDR3 is TGTGCTCTTGGGGCCCCGTTTCCTACTAACTACCCCCTTGACTGGGGACCACACACTAAACTCATCTTT. It codes for CALGAPFPTNYPLDWGPHTKLIF.

This clone was counted ten times or more. A read error likely explains why the TCRdb protein, taken from a much larger clone, differs from this DNA's translation at residue 9; the protein shown is translated from the DNA. The chain recombines TRDV2 with TRDJ1; 12 nucleotides match TRDD3. With 3 bases clipped from V and 2 bases from J, the junction kept 21 bases outside the gene matches. The V gene's germline CDR1 is GEAIGNYY and CDR2 EKD. The CDR3 length is 21 residues. CDR3 residues: CACDLTKVAGGYEEGTDKLIF. In DNA, the CDR3 is TGTGCCTGTGACCTAACGAAGGTTGCTGGGGGATACGAGGAAGGAACCGATAAACTCATCTTT.

This clone has more than one count but fewer than ten. TCRdb shows a much larger clone's protein in place of this DNA's translation, and the two differ at residue 9, likely through a read error; the protein shown is translated from the DNA. The chain combines TRDV2 with TRDJ1; tentatively, D is TRDD3 (5 bases). Since TCRdb gives no J gene, matching the DNA to germline was used here to assign it. Germline CDR1 reads GEAIGNYY; CDR2 reads EKD. The length of the CDR3 is 16 residues. V lost 0 bases and J 3 bases, leaving 16 bases between the germline ends. CDR3 region: CACDTNLGNTADKLIF. As DNA, the CDR3 is TGTGCCTGTGACACCAACCTAGGGAATACGGCCGATAAACTCATCTTT.

Comment on this clone: TCRdb assigns this DNA the protein of a much larger clone, which departs from its translation at residue 9; this likely reflects a read error, and the protein shown comes from translating the DNA. This chain joins TRDV2 and TRDJ1, with a weak D call TRDD3 (10 bases). Matching the DNA to germline supplied the J gene, which TCRdb does not give. The CDR3 has 25 amino acids. Germline loops: CDR1 GEAIGNYY, CDR2 EKD. The V end lost 4 bases, the J end lost 0 bases, and 44 bases lay between the germline ends. In DNA form, the CDR3 reads TGTGCCTGTGAGGGCCTTCCTACGTCTCCATCACTGGGGGATCCCATTGTATATAACACCGATAAACTCATCTTT. Translation: CACEGLPTSPSLGDPIVYNTDKLIF.